The sequence of this T cell receptor (beta chain) was determined in a study of cytomegalovirus exposure and HLA in healthy donors (TCRdb year 2017). Some background on the complete study: In an earlier analysis of around 540 of the donors, under 300 Gb of sequence data and 117 million unique TCR beta sequences from about 179 million T cells were reported. The study aimed to test whether signatures of past pathogen exposure could be identified by cataloging public T cell receptors. Genome-wide SNP genotypes for about three fifths of the roughly 670 donors were used in a later genetic analysis, which treated that subset as a discovery cohort. In a later analysis, previously published TCR beta repertoires from 670 or so donors were re-analyzed and high-resolution HLA genotyping was added so that TCR occurrence patterns could be studied. Besides the first cohort of about 730 subjects, a separate validation cohort made up of 95 to 150 different subjects was used. In an earlier analysis of a few hundred of the donors, high-throughput TCR beta sequencing was used to judge whether each TCR beta V gene segment behaved as functional or pseudogenic. Rather than drawing on any new phenotypic data, the later analysis identified candidate immune exposures from TCR beta sequences and the way those sequences occurred across donors. Approximately 300 gigabases of sequencing data and 78 million or so unique TCR sequences were included in an early release covering around 650 HLA-typed donors. Both class I and class II loci were covered by HLA typing, at four-digit resolution. The number of donors typed differed by locus, with about 629-640 for A, B, C, DRB1 and DQB1, around 500 for DQA1, some 570 for DPA1, and roughly 450 for DPB1. Every repertoire in the discovery cohort had been generated on one and the same sequencing platform. High-throughput TCR immunosequencing, statistical association of individual TCRs with disease status, and machine learning were combined to predict cytomegalovirus infection status. Donor age, sex, ethnicity and CMV serostatus were compiled together with the repertoire data. The T cell repertoires of around 670 subjects were profiled by immunosequencing and related to cytomegalovirus serostatus. On average, 235,054 unique TCR beta nucleotide sequences were sequenced per donor among some 430 genotyped donors of the cohort, with roughly 18% of those sequences being non-productive. Several DR-DQ haplotypes were treated as single units for association and clustering because of strong linkage in the cohort. Of the roughly 400 genotyped donors, approximately 83% fell in the genetic ancestry cluster associated with self-reported Caucasian donors. The research as a whole found: In a later analysis, several top co-occurrence clusters were reported to appear linked to parvovirus B19, influenza, CMV and Epstein-Barr virus. At a false discovery rate of 0.05, a later analysis linked about 17,000 TCR beta sequences to specific HLA alleles. In the study, some 180 TCR beta chains were listed as associated with cytomegalovirus. Compared with equally common non-associated chains, HLA-associated TCR beta chains in a later analysis were more clonally expanded and had lower generation probabilities. A further reported finding was that TCR beta sequences accurately predicted the HLA-A and HLA-B alleles for most subjects in the first cohort. A cluster of highly shared sequence variants was judged likely to represent a technical artifact of the sequencing pipeline. The authors suggested that the approach could potentially be extended to other disease states and immunological phenotypes. In both the original and validation cohorts, the classifier was reported to diagnose cytomegalovirus status with high specificity and sensitivity. An association between a missense DCLRE1C variant and V-gene and J-gene trimming of TCR beta chains was found in a later genetic analysis and replicated in an independent cohort. Because HLA typing was unavailable for some donors at each locus, only the typed subset was used in association tests. The earlier analysis of some 560 of the donors excluded around 17 rarely observed V segments, including chromosome 9 orphons, because counts were too low. In an earlier analysis of 450 to 750 of the donors, most TCR beta V segments appeared in productive rearrangements about 87% or about 30% of the time, broadly matching IMGT annotations. Sequencing depth was assumed to be roughly uniform across donors in the presence/absence analyses, though that assumption may not hold. The only immune exposure information available for the cohort was CMV serostatus. While some public TCRs were present in many individuals, most TCR sequences turned up only very rarely across donors. A later genetic analysis reported fewer N-insertions in productive TCRs among donors in an Asian-associated ancestry cluster than the roughly 670-donor mean. A later analysis found that most CMV-associated TCR beta chains appeared HLA-restricted, with HLA associations seemingly driven largely by CMV exposure. In vitro tests confirmed that a few of the cytomegalovirus-associated TCR beta chains recognize cytomegalovirus antigens. Correlated functional status among segregating V segments might reflect linkage disequilibrium, but an unknown experimental factor could not be ruled out. The 87-base-pair reads could not distinguish some IMGT-functional V segments, including TRBV6-2 and TRBV6-3, so those segments were excluded. In a later analysis, the rate of TCR association differed among HLA loci, with DRB1 alleles having the most associated TCRs and HLA-C alleles having the fewest. When HLA alleles, especially DR and DQ, strongly co-occurred, attributing TCR associations to individual alleles was difficult. This cohort had only TCR beta chains sequenced, and the lack of alpha or paired-chain data limited which features could be detected.

In regard to this clone: Its antigen has not been determined. Base qualities were left out, and no much larger clone turns up one base away.

In total, over 600 healthy bone marrow donors made up the cohort. At the time of sampling, all cohort members were nominally healthy, though unrecorded immune exposures were likely present. The donor tested CMV seropositive and was one of the 289 seropositive cohort members. Every donor gave a peripheral blood sample, and the peripheral blood mononuclear cells from that sample were used for TCR beta sequencing. The Qiagen DNeasy Blood Extraction Kit was used to extract genomic DNA from the blood cell samples. The germline V gene (reference sequence) specifies SEHNR as CDR1 and FQNEAQ as CDR2. V was cut back by 0 bases and J by 3 bases, leaving a gap of 20 bases between them. The CDR3 numbers 19 residues from cysteine through phenylalanine. CDR3 DNA is the only sequence kept; it has 57 bases, read in frame from the first base. Libraries were constructed by the immunoSEQ multiplex PCR assay. A mixture of 60 forward primers for TCR Vbeta segments and 13 reverse primers for TCR Jbeta segments was used in the multiplex PCR. A multiplex PCR assay on genomic DNA amplified the CDR3 region of rearranged TCR beta genes. The Illumina HiSeq System was used to sequence the amplified TCR beta libraries as 87-base-pair reads. On the authors' methods: In a later analysis, 70 million to 95 million unique TCR beta chains were counted across the roughly 610 repertoires, and around 10 million of these chains were shared by at least two donors. Raw reads were error-corrected and collapsed into unique sequences with a nearest-neighbor algorithm that merged closely related sequences to remove PCR and sequencing errors. CDR3 sequences were aligned to IMGT reference sequences to assign V, D and J gene segments. For a sequence to be retained, a match of at least six nucleotides was required to both a V gene segment and a J gene segment. Rearrangements were called productive when the CDR3 lacked stop codons and stayed in frame with V and J; all others were non-productive. CDR3 was defined by IMGT convention, running from the second conserved V-encoded cysteine to the conserved J-encoded phenylalanine. The earlier analysis of 500 to 600 of the donors excluded sequences that lacked an unambiguous match to a single V gene segment. An earlier analysis of 587 of the donors called V segments functional above 56.7% productive rearrangements and segregating when the between-donor standard deviation exceeded 5%. A statistical classification framework was developed to diagnose cytomegalovirus status using the catalog of TCR beta chain sequences. A later analysis assigned V and J genes by comparing TCR nucleotide sequences with IMGT/GENE-DB human TR gene sequences. In a later analysis, CDR3 sequences and most-parsimonious VDJ recombination scenarios were assigned using the TCRdist pipeline. In a later analysis, each TCR beta chain was defined by its CDR3 amino acid sequence together with its V-gene family, and reads without a unique V-gene family were excluded. A later analysis removed 500 to 600 highly shared, low-generation-probability nucleotide sequences to deal with suspected cross-contamination and a sequencing artifact. In a later analysis, a clonal expansion index for each public chain was calculated from normalized within-repertoire ranks of inferred template counts. In a later analysis, generation probabilities were computed with a VDJ recombination model fitted to out-of-frame rearrangements, and the resulting probabilities were checked against IGoR. In a later analysis, hypergeometric tests were used to score TCR-TCR, TCR-HLA and TCR-CMV co-occurrence, with a repertoire-size bias correction applied to TCR pairs. A later analysis estimated false discovery rates by permuting HLA or CMV assignments 20 times. In a later analysis, co-occurring TCRs were grouped using DBSCAN, with TCRdist sequence similarity added in when clustering inside HLA-allele-positive subsets. Repertoires with fewer than 30,000 or more than 120,000 public chains, plus five repertoires with anomalous nucleotide sharing, were excluded from co-occurrence clustering. TCRdb mirrors the immuneACCESS table, restricted to in-frame sequences. Some clones are absent from its copies; in checked studies, under half trace to an unresolved V gene, and the reason for the others is unknown. That table supplies the V and J calls and clone size; D and trimming were determined from the DNA. This sample has around 95,000 clones in its table, and about four fifths of those were observed once. The ten largest make up around 3.6% of the sample.

The rearrangement joined TRBV7-9 to TRBJ2-2; TRBD1 is a possible D gene, resting on 6 matching bases. The sample was PBMCs. The receptor was isolated from a female donor in good health and CMV-seropositive. The encoded CDR3 is CASSLASGWGHRYTGELFF. The DNA sequence follows: TGTGCCAGCAGCTTAGCGAGTGGGTGGGGACATCGGTACACCGGGGAGCTGTTTTTT.